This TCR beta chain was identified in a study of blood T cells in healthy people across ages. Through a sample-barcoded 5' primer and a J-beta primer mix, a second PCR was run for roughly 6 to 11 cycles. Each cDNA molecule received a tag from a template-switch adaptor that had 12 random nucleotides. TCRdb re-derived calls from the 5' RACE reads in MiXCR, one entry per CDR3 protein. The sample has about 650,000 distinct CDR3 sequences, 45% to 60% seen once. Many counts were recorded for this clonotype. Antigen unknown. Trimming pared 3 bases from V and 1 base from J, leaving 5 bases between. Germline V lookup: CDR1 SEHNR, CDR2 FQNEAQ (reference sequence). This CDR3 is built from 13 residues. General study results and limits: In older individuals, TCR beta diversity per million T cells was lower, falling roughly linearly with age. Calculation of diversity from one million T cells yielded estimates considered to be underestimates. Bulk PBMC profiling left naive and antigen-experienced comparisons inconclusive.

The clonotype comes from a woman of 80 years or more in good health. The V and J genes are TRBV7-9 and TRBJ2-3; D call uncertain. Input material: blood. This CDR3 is CASSFVRTDTQYF. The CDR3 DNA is TGTGCCAGCAGCTTCGTACGCACAGATACGCAGTATTTT.